The next 18 T cell receptor beta chains were all read from a single sample in a study of T-cell memory formation after mild COVID-19. TCRdb redid the calling of the 5' RACE reads with MiXCR, one entry per CDR3 protein. Seen here are 360,000 or so distinct CDR3 sequences, around 30% observed once, and the top ten hold around an eighth. Sequenced material: PBMCs or a T cell subset sorted from them (not recorded which). Receptors originate from an adult woman who had mild COVID-19 (a few samples of this study predate the infection). Cell type and time point are not known.

This chain links TRBV27 with TRBJ2-1, with TRBD2 as a possible D gene (6 bases). Germline loops: CDR1 MNHEY, CDR2 SMNVEV (reference sequence). Trimming took off 6 bases at V and 7 bases at J, with 13 bases between the two ends. The CDR3 sequence is 13 residues long. The CDR3 nucleotides are TGTGCCAGCAGCTGGGACTGGAGGAATGAGCAGTTCTTC. Its translation: CASSWDWRNEQFF.

The CDR3, as DNA: TGTGCCAGCATGAGGTTTCAGTTTGATGAGCAGTTCTTC. This translates into CASMRFQFDEQFF. The chain carries TRBV7-8 and TRBJ2-1; unclear D gene. Germline CDR1 is SGHVS and CDR2 is FQNEAQ. V shed 7 bases and J shed 8 bases, with 15 bases lying between them. The CDR3 consists of 13 residues. Filled out from reference TRBV7-8 and TRBJ2-1, the complete variable domain reads GAGVSQSPRYKVAKRGQDVALRCDPISGHVSLFWYQQALGQGPEFLTYFQNEAQLDKSGLPSDRFFAERPEGSVSTLKIQRTQQEDSAVYLCASMRFQFDEQFFGPGTRLTVL.

V and J are TRBV7-2 and TRBJ2-2, with TRBD2 matching over 8 bases. J gave up 2 bases and V 5 bases, and 7 bases lay outside the gene matches. There are 16 residues in the CDR3. From germline, CDR1 is SGHTA and CDR2 FQGNSA. CDR3 bases: TGTGCCAGCAGCGCTACTAGCGGCACAAACACCGGGGAGCTGTTTTTT. It is translated as CASSATSGTNTGELFF.

This clonotype has only a few counts. This chain connects TRBV9 to TRBJ2-5; 9 positions match TRBD1. V shed 1 base, J shed 4 bases, and the junction held 11 bases outside the gene matches. There are 17 residues in the CDR3. In germline, CDR1 is SGDLS, CDR2 YYNGEE. The CDR3 protein is CASSVLPGQGSAETQYF. The CDR3 nucleotides are TGTGCCAGCAGCGTACTCCCGGGACAGGGTTCGGCAGAGACCCAGTACTTC.

The chain carries TRBV19 and TRBJ2-6; D call uncertain. V lost 6 bases, J lost 2 bases, and 5 bases lay in between. Per the germline V gene, CDR1 is LNHDA and CDR2 is SQIVND (reference sequence). This CDR3 has 13 residues. CDR3 sequence (DNA): TGTGCCAGTAGGGTTGCTGGGGCCAACGTCCTGACTTTC. Translated: CASRVAGANVLTF.

The J gene is TRBJ2-7, the V gene TRBV7-6, with D possibly being TRBD1 (5 bases). Deletions cut 4 bases from V and 6 bases from J, with 16 bases between. Germline values: CDR1 SGHVS, CDR2 FNYEAQ. The CDR3 is made up of 14 amino acids. In DNA form, the CDR3 reads TGTGCCAGCAGCTCAAGTGCAGGGAACTCCGAGCAGTACTTC. Translation: CASSSSAGNSEQYF.

This clonotype has only a few counts. CDR3 sequence (DNA): TGTGCCAGCAGCTCGGTGGGGGGCTACACCTTC. Its translation: CASSSVGGYTF. The chain combines TRBV5-5 with TRBJ1-2; D remains unclear. Trimming stripped 3 bases from V and 8 bases from J, with 8 bases between. The V gene's germline CDR1 is SGHKS and CDR2 YYEKEE (reference sequence). The CDR3 covers 11 residues.

This clonotype was counted between two and nine times. The chain uses TRBV7-8 and TRBJ2-3; 15 bases fit TRBD2. With 3 bases clipped from V and 4 bases from J, the junction kept 2 bases outside the gene matches. This CDR3 region has 16 residues. Germline V gives CDR1 SGHVS, CDR2 FQNEAQ. The CDR3 is CASSFGLAGGSDTQYF. The CDR3 region has the DNA TGTGCCAGCAGCTTCGGACTAGCGGGAGGGTCAGATACGCAGTATTTT.

The chain recombines TRBV5-5 with TRBJ2-5; 10 nucleotides align to TRBD2. This CDR3 has 16 amino acids. Germline V lookup: CDR1 SGHKS, CDR2 YYEKEE (reference sequence). Trimming at V came to 2 bases and at J to 4 bases, leaving 8 bases not matched to a gene. The CDR3 DNA sequence: TGTGCCAGCAGCTTAACTAGCGGGGAGGTAACAGAGACCCAGTACTTC. It is translated as CASSLTSGEVTETQYF. Using reference TRBV5-5 and TRBJ2-5 for the parts outside the CDR3, the full variable domain is DAGVTQSPTHLIKTRGQQVTLRCSPISGHKSVSWYQQVLGQGPQFIFQYYEKEERGRGNFPDRFSARQFPNYSSELNVNALLLGDSALYLCASSLTSGEVTETQYFGPGTRLLVL.

The rearrangement uses TRBV12-5 and TRBJ1-1, with D possibly being TRBD1 (5 bases). V lost 7 bases and J lost 2, with 11 bases in between. CDR1 is LGHNT and CDR2 is FRNRAP in the germline V gene. The CDR3 length is 13 residues. Here the CDR3 DNA reads TGTGCTAGTGCCTGGGGGGGAAACACTGAAGCTTTCTTT. It codes for CASAWGGNTEAFF.

CDR3 nucleotides: TGTGCCAGCAGTTACCCCGGGGGACTAGCGGGAGACAATGAGCAGTTCTTC. Translation: CASSYPGGLAGDNEQFF. The chain links TRBV6-2 or TRBV6-3 to TRBJ2-1, with 14 positions matching TRBD2. With V trimmed by 2 bases and J by 5 bases, 5 bases remained unmatched. This CDR3 spans 17 amino acids. In germline, CDR1 is MNHEY, CDR2 SVGEGT.

The chain links TRBV3-1 to TRBJ2-7; tentatively, D is TRBD2 (6 bases). Germline V gene lookup returns CDR1 LGHDT and CDR2 YNNKEL (reference sequence). With 4 bases removed from V and 0 bases from J, the gap between germline ends came to 10 bases. The CDR3 runs to 14 residues. Here the CDR3 DNA reads TGTGCCAGCAGCCGACGGGGGATCTCCTACGAGCAGTACTTC. It specifies CASSRRGISYEQYF.

This rearrangement joins TRBV4-2 to TRBJ2-7, with D perhaps matching TRBD1 (6 bases). Germline V lookup: CDR1 LGHNA, CDR2 YNFKEQ. The CDR3 extends over 14 amino acids. V lost 1 base and J lost 4, with 11 bases in between. DNA for the CDR3: TGTGCCAGCAGCCAAGCAATACAGGGTTACGAGCAGTACTTC. It codes for CASSQAIQGYEQYF.

V usage is TRBV12-3 or TRBV12-4 and J usage is TRBJ1-2; D is possibly TRBD1 (6 bases). CDR3 length: 16 residues. V was trimmed by 6 bases and J by 0 bases, leaving 17 bases between them. CDR3 coding DNA: TGTGCCAGCAGCCTATCAGGGGCTACAACTAACTATGGCTACACCTTC. It codes for CASSLSGATTNYGYTF.

This rearrangement joins TRBV4-1 to TRBJ2-7, with TRBD2 identical over 10 bases. Looked up from germline, CDR1 is MGHRA and CDR2 is YSYEKL. This CDR3 has 15 residues. The V gene end was trimmed by 2 bases and the J gene end by 3 bases; junction bases not matched to a gene: 4. The CDR3 DNA follows: TGCGCCAGCAGCCAACCGGGACTAGCGAGCTACGAGCAGTACTTC. Translated, it gives CASSQPGLASYEQYF.

This clonotype was seen only a few times. The V and J genes are TRBV20-1 and TRBJ2-7; 9 bases are a match to TRBD1. CDR1 is DFQATT, CDR2 SNEGSKA, per germline (reference sequence). This CDR3 spans 14 amino acids. After removal of 6 bases from V and 0 bases from J, the junction contained 6 bases not matched to a gene. The CDR3 DNA reads as TGCAGTGCCCGGACAGGGGAGGTCTCCTACGAGCAGTACTTC. The encoded protein is CSARTGEVSYEQYF.

The sample holds many counts of this clonotype. The chain couples TRBV12-3 or TRBV12-4 to TRBJ2-7; D gene unclear. The CDR3 has 12 residues. The ends were cut back, 5 bases at V and 4 bases at J, with 9 bases in the middle. CDR3 nucleotides: TGTGCCAGCAGTGAGATCGGGTACGAGCAGTACTTC. This translates into CASSEIGYEQYF.

V gene TRBV5-1 combines with J gene TRBJ2-1; perhaps D is TRBD1 or TRBD2 (5 bases each). Germline V gene sequence: CDR1 SGHRS, CDR2 YFSETQ. Trimming removed 2 bases at V and 0 bases at J, with 9 bases between. This CDR3 is built from 15 residues. DNA for the CDR3: TGCGCCAGCAGCTTTCGGGACGGCTCCTACAATGAGCAGTTCTTC. Translation gives CASSFRDGSYNEQFF.